The sequence of this T cell receptor (beta chain) was determined in a study of response to subunit inactivated influenza vaccine. Study-wide points: The authors proposed limited new T cell recruitment per seasonal influenza vaccination.

This clonotype turned up a few times. Its antigen is undetermined. Using its own MiXCR run on the RT-PCR reads, TCRdb lists one record per CDR3 protein. The table shows 600,000 to 700,000 distinct CDR3 sequences, with around 15% occurring only once. Germline values: CDR1 SQVTM, CDR2 ANQGSEA. The CDR3 is 13 residues long. Trimming cost V 7 bases and J 2 bases, with 15 bases left between them. The V gene is TRBV29-1, the J gene TRBJ2-7, with a tentative D call TRBD2 (6 bases). The clonotype was recovered from a man aged 50-59 years who received an inactivated influenza vaccine. This material consisted of PBMCs from blood, taken roughly 2 weeks before vaccination. The CDR3 DNA reads TGCAGCGCCACTAGCCCGATTACCTACGAGCAGTACTTC. This translates into CSATSPITYEQYF.